This T cell receptor (beta chain) comes out of a study of blood T cells in healthy people across ages. With 4 bases removed from V and 3 bases from J, the gap between germline ends came to 16 bases. The CDR3 is 16 residues long. Per the germline V gene, CDR1 is LGHDT and CDR2 is YNNKEL (reference sequence). Concerning this clonotype: Its cognate antigen is unknown.

Peripheral blood, about 9.8 milliliters per donor, was collected. General study points: Diversity was higher, and naive CD4+ cells more numerous, in long-lived donors than in aged donors. In older individuals, TCR beta diversity per million T cells was lower, falling roughly linearly with age.

The second PCR ran roughly 7 to 11 cycles with a sample-barcoded 5' primer and J-beta primers. TCRdb re-derived calls from the 5' RACE reads in MiXCR, one entry per CDR3 protein. Among around 990,000 distinct CDR3 sequences, roughly two fifths were seen once, and the ten largest hold around 13%. The clonotype was recovered from a man between 18 and 29 years old in good health. Sequenced: blood. V is TRBV3-1 and J is TRBJ1-3; TRBD1 is a possible D gene (5 bases). The CDR3 region is CASSRREGTIGNTIYF. The CDR3 DNA reads TGTGCCAGCAGCCGGAGGGAGGGGACCATTGGAAACACCATATATTTT.